The T cell receptor beta chain described here comes from a study of CD8 T cells in Susac syndrome. Overall study results and limits: As acknowledged by the study, its TCR sequencing and HLA analysis included a relatively small number of individuals.

RNA totalling about 0.5 to 1 ug underwent reverse transcription with random hexamers. TCR beta CDR3 was amplified by immunoSEQ multiplex PCR. This amplification extended across 54 Vbeta and 13 Jbeta segments. TCRdb called the immunoSEQ multiplex PCR reads again in MiXCR, with one record for every CDR3 protein. The table includes 150,000 to 200,000 distinct CDR3 sequences, about 94% detected once. CDR3 length equals 14 residues. V shed 3 bases and J 4 bases; nucleotides not matched to a gene: 5. The germline gives CDR1 KGHSH, CDR2 LQKENI. Points on this clonotype: What it binds is not known.

The sequence derives from a human donor with multiple sclerosis. The chain joins TRBV18 to TRBJ2-7, with 8 bases fitting TRBD1. Sequenced material: CD4+ T cells from PBMCs. As DNA, the CDR3 is TGTGCCAGCTCACCGACAGGGGTCGATTACGAGCAGTACTTC. It yields the protein CASSPTGVDYEQYF.